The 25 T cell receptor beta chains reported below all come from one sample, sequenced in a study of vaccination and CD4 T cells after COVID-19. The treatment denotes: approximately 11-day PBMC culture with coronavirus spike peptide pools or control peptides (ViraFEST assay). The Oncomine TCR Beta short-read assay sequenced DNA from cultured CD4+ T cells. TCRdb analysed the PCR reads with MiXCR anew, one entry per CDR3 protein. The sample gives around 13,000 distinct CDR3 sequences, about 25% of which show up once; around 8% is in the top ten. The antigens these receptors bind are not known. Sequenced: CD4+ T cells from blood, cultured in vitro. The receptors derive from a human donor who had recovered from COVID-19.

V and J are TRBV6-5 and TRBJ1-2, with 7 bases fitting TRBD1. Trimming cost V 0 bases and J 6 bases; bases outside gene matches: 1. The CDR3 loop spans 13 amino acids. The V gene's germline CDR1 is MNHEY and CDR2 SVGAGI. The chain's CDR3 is CASSYSTGDGYTF. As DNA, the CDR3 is TGTGCCAGCAGTTACTCTACAGGGGATGGCTACACCTTC.

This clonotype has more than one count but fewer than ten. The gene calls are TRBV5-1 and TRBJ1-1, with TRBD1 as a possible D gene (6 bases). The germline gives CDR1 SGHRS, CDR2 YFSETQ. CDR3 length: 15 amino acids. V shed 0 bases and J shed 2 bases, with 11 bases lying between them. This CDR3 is CASSLEQGLNTEAFF. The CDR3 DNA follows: TGCGCCAGCAGCTTGGAGCAGGGGCTAAACACTGAAGCTTTCTTT.

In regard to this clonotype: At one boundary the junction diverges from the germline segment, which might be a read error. This chain's CDR3 is CASSLDRSGGARF. CDR3 DNA: TGTGCCAGCAGCTTAGATCGGAGCGGGGGGGCTCGGTTT. The J gene is TRBJ2-3, the V gene TRBV11-2; 10 nucleotides line up with TRBD2. The CDR3 loop spans 13 amino acids. Germline CDR1 reads SGHAT; CDR2 reads FQNNGV.

The CDR3 loop is CASSSQGADEKLFF. The CDR3 region has the DNA TGTGCCAGCAGCTCACAGGGGGCGGACGAAAAACTGTTTTTT. The V call is TRBV7-2, the J call TRBJ1-4; 9 bases agree with TRBD1. The CDR3 runs to 14 residues. Germline V gene sequence: CDR1 SGHTA, CDR2 FQGNSA. The V gene end was trimmed by 4 bases and the J gene end by 8 bases; junction bases not matched to a gene: 5.

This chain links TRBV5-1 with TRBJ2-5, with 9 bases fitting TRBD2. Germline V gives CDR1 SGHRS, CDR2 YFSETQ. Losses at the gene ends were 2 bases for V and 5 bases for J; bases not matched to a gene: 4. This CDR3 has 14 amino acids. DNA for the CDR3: TGCGCCAGCAGCTTTGGCGGGGGGGCGGAGACCCAGTACTTC. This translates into CASSFGGGAETQYF. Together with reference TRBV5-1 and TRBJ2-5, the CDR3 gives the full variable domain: KAGVTQTPRYLIKTRGQQVTLSCSPISGHRSVSWYQQTPGQGLQFLFEYFSETQRNKGNFPGRFSGRQFSNSRSEMNVSTLELGDSALYLCASSFGGGAETQYFGPGTRLLVL.

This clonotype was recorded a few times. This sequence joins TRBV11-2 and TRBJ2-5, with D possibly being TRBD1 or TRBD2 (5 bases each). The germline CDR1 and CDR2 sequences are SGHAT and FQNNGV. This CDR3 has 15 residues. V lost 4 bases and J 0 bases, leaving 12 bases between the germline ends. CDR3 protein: CASSSVRDHQETQYF. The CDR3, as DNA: TGTGCCAGCAGCTCCGTTAGGGACCACCAAGAGACCCAGTACTTC.

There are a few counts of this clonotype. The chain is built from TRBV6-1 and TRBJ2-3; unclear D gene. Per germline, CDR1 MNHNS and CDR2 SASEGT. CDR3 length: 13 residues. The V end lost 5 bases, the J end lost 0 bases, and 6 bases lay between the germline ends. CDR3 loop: CASSLRSTDTQYF. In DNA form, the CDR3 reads TGTGCCAGCAGTCTAAGAAGCACAGATACGCAGTATTTT.

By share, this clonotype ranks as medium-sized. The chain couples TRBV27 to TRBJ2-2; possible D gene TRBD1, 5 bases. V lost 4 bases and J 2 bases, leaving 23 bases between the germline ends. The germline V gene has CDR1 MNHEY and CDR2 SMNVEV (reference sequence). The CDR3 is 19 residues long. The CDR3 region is CASSSIHLVGPLNTGELFF. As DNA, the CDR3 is TGTGCCAGCAGTTCGATCCATCTCGTGGGGCCACTTAACACCGGGGAGCTGTTTTTT.

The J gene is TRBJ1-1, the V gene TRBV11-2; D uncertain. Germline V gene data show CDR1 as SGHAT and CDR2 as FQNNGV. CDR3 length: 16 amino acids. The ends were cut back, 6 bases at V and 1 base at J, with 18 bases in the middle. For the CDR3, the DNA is TGTGCCAGCAGTCCTCGAGGGCGTTACGGGAACACTGAAGCTTTCTTT. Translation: CASSPRGRYGNTEAFF.

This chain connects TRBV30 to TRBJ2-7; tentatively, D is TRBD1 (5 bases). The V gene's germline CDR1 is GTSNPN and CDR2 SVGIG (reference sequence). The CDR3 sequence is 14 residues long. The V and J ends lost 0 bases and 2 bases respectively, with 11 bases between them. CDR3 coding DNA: TGTGCCTGGAGTGTGGGGCAGCCACCCTACGAGCAGTACTTC. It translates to CAWSVGQPPYEQYF.

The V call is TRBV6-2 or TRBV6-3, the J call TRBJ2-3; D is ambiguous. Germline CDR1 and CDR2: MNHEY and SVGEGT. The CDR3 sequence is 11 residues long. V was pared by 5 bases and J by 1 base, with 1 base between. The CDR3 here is CASSRTDTQYF. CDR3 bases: TGTGCCAGCAGTCGCACAGATACGCAGTATTTT.

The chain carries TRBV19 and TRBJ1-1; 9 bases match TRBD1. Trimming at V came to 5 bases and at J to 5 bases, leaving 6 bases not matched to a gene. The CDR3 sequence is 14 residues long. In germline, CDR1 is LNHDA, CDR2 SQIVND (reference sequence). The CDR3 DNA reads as TGTGCCAGTAGTTCTAACAGGGGGCGAACTGAAGCTTTCTTT. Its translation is CASSSNRGRTEAFF.

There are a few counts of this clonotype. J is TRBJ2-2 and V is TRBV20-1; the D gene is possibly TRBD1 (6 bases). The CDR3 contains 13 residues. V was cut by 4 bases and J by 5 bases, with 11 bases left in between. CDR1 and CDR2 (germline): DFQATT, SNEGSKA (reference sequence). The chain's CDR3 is CSATGVRTGELFF. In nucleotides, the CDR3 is TGCAGTGCTACAGGGGTGAGGACCGGGGAGCTGTTTTTT.

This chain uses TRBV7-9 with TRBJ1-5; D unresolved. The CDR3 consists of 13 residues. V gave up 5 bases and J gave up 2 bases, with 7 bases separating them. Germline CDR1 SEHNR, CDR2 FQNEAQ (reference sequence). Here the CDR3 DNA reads TGTGCCAGCAGCCGCGATGGCAATCAGCCCCAGCATTTT. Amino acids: CASSRDGNQPQHF.

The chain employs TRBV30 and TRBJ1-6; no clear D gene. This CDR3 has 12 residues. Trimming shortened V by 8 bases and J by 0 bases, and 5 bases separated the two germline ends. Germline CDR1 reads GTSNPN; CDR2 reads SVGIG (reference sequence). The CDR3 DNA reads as TGTGCCCGTCGCTCCTATAATTCACCCCTCCACTTT. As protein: CARRSYNSPLHF.

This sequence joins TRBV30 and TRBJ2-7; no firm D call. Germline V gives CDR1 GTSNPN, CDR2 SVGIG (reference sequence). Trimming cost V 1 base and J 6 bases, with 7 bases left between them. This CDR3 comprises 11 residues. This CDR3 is CAWSEGSEQYF. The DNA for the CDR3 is TGTGCCTGGAGTGAGGGAAGCGAGCAGTACTTC.

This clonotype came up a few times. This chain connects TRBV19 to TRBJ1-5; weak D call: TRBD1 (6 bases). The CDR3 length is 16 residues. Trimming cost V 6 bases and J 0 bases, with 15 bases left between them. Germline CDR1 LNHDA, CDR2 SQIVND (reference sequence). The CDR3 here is CASRTTGAASNQPQHF. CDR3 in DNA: TGTGCCAGTAGGACTACGGGGGCAGCTAGCAATCAGCCCCAGCATTTT.

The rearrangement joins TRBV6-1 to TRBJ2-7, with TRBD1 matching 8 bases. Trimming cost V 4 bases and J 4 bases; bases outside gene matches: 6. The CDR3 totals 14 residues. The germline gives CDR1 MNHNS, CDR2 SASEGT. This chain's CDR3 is CASSAGGLVYEQYF. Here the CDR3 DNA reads TGTGCCAGCAGTGCAGGGGGCTTAGTGTACGAGCAGTACTTC.

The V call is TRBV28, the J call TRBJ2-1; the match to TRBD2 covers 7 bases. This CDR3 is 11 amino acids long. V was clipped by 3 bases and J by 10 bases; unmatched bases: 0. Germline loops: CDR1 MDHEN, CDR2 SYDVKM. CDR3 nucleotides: TGTGCCAGCAGTTTGGGGGGGGAGCAGTTCTTC. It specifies CASSLGGEQFF.

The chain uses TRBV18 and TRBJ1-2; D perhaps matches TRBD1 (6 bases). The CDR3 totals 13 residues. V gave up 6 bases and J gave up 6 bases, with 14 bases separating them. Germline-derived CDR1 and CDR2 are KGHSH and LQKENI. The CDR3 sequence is CASSQNRENGYTF. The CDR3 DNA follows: TGTGCCAGCTCTCAGAACAGGGAAAATGGCTACACCTTC.

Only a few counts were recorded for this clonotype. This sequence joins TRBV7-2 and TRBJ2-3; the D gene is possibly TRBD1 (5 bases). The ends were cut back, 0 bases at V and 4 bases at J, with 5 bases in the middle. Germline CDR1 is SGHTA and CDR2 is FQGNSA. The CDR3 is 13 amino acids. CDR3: CASSLATADTQYF. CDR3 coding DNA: TGTGCCAGCAGCTTAGCGACAGCAGATACGCAGTATTTT.

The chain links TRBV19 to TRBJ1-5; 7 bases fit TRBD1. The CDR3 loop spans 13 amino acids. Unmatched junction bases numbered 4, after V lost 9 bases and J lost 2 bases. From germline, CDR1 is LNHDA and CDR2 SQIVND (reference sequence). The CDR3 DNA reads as TGTGCCAGCACCGGGACAGGCAATCAGCCCCAGCATTTT. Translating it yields CASTGTGNQPQHF. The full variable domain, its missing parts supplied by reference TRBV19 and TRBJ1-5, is DGGITQSPKYLFRKEGQNVTLSCEQNLNHDAMYWYRQDPGQGLRLIYYSQIVNDFQKGDIAEGYSVSREKKESFPLTVTSAQKNPTAFYLCASTGTGNQPQHFGDGTRLSIL.

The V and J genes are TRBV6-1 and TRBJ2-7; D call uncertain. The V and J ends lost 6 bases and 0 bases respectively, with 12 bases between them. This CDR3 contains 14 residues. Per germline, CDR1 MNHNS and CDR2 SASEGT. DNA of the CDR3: TGTGCCAGCAGCCCCGGTGGTAGCTCCTACGAGCAGTACTTC. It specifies CASSPGGSSYEQYF.

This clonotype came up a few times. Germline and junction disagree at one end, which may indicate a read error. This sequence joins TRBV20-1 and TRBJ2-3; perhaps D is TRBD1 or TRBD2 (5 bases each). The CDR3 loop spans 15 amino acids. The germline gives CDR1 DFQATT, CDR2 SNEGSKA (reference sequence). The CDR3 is CSVRWDQFRADTQYF. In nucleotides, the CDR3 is TGCAGTGTTAGATGGGACCAATTCCGTGCCGATACGCAGTATTTT.

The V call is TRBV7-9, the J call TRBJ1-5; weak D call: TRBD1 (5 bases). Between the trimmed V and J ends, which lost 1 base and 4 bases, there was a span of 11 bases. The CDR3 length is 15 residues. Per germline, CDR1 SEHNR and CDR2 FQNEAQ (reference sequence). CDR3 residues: CASSLGRGTNQPQHF. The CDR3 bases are TGTGCCAGCAGCTTAGGGAGGGGCACGAATCAGCCCCAGCATTTT.